This T cell receptor beta chain appears in the sequencing data of a study of blood T cells in healthy people across ages (dated by TCRdb to between 2014 and 2017). For the study in its entirety: In model experiments, template switching captured about one uniquely barcoded TCR beta cDNA molecule for every two T cells. The study measured age-related changes in TCR beta repertoire diversity using deep sequencing normalized with unique cDNA molecular identifiers. The donors were divided into four age groups: young (average approximately 17 years), middle-aged (approximately 39), aged (62) and long-lived (about 84). Donors of different ages were randomly distributed across sequencing lanes to avoid experimental bias. Two additional independent replicas of 1 million unique cDNA reads from the same blood draw were analyzed for two donors (one aged 18 to 30 and one aged 80 or older).

For this clonotype: The antigen this receptor binds is unknown. No much larger clone exists at a distance of one base, and base qualities are not known.

V loses 6 bases at its end and J loses 6 bases; junction bases beyond the gene matches: 10. The CDR3 covers 13 residues, taking in both the cysteine and the phenylalanine. Only the CDR3 DNA stays, 39 bases, in frame from base 1. The germline V gene sets CDR1 to SQVTM and CDR2 to ANQGSEA. The donors were roughly 40 Caucasian individuals from Russia, aged roughly 6 to 100 years, who were systemically healthy. Roughly 10 milliliters of peripheral blood were drawn from each donor into EDTA-treated Vacutainer tubes. Ficoll-Paque density-gradient centrifugation was used to isolate PBMCs, with at least 6.5 million per sample. Total RNA was extracted from PBMCs with Trizol reagent, with at least 5.5 micrograms obtained per sample. For every donor, an aliquot of PBMCs went through flow cytometry to measure the percentages of naive CD45RAhigh/CD27high T cells. Overall study outcomes, separate from this receptor: The percentage of naive T cells measured by flow cytometry correlated strongly with observed TCR beta diversity. Donor CMV infection status was unknown, potentially confounding age-related changes in expanded clonotypes. The long-lived group showed more naive CD4+ T cells, fewer expanded clones and increased TCR diversity than the aged group, suggesting age selection. As age increased, observed TCR beta diversity per million T cells dropped in a roughly linear way, and a significant reduction was already evident by age 40. Conclusive comparison of naive and antigen-experienced compartments was prevented by the profiling of bulk unsorted PBMCs. Estimates of total diversity based on one million sequenced T cells were considered lower bounds and underestimates.

The receptor library was made with 5' RACE. Sequencing used an Illumina HiSeq 2500. The second PCR ran for about 6 to 12 cycles and used a J-beta primer mix along with a sample-barcoded 5' primer. A template-switch 5' adaptor carrying 12 random nucleotides introduced a unique molecular identifier onto each TCR beta cDNA molecule. Each sample yielded at least 3 million CDR3-containing paired-end reads. First-strand cDNA synthesis was performed from all RNA using the Mint cDNA synthesis kit, with priming by a TRBC-specific oligonucleotide. All cDNA was treated with uracil-DNA glycosylase and then went through a first 18-cycle PCR with the universal primers M1SS and BC2_uni_R. Regarding the original processing steps: Each sample was normalized by randomly selecting 1 million high-quality reads, each carrying a distinct molecular identifier. Instead of being binned into consensus sequences, reads with shared molecular identifiers were discarded. MiTCR, run with a Q25 quality threshold and the strictest error-elimination algorithm, handled CDR3 identification, clonotype clustering and error correction. Lower-bound total TCR beta diversity was estimated with a nonparametric unseen species model using Euler transformation. Using fastp at Q25 and MiXCR, TCRdb reprocessed the public reads and kept productive beta chains. When rows share a CDR3 protein, they turn into one entry using the most common DNA and genes. In this record, the V and J calls reflect TCRdb's handling and not the investigators' own analysis. This sample lists 1.5 million to 2 million distinct CDR3 sequences; 49% were detected once. The ten largest clones take up around 2.1% of the sample.

Rearrangement joined TRBV29-1 to TRBJ1-2; 7 bases in the junction line up with TRBD1. This TCR came from a woman aged 40 to 55 in good health. The sequencing sample was made of blood. Here the CDR3 is given as CSVPGQIVHGYTF. DNA sequence: TGCAGCGTCCCGGGACAGATCGTTCATGGCTACACCTTC. When the CDR3 is completed using the reference TRBV29-1 and TRBJ1-2 genes on either side, the full variable domain is SAVISQKPSRDICQRGTSLTIQCQVDSQVTMMFWYRQQPGQSLTLIATANQGSEATYESGFVIDKFPISRPNLTFSTLTVSNMSPEDSSIYLCSVPGQIVHGYTFGSGTRLTVV.